Below are 14 T cell receptor beta chains sequenced from a single sample in a study of blood T cell repertoires in COVID-19. Generated by immunoSEQ multiplex PCR, the TCRdb table keeps only in-frame clones and is missing some. The table shows 56,000 or so clones, with about 89% occurring only once. The sequenced material came from peripheral blood. Receptors were obtained from a human donor in a cohort sampled during active COVID-19.

The gene calls are TRBV5-4 and TRBJ2-7; 10 bases map to TRBD1. With V trimmed by 4 bases and J by 2 bases, 3 bases remained unmatched. This CDR3 is 14 amino acids long. Per germline, CDR1 SGHNT and CDR2 YYREEE (reference sequence). The CDR3 DNA follows: TGTGCCAGCAGCGAGGGACAGGGGACCTACGAGCAGTACTTC. It is translated as CASSEGQGTYEQYF.

The CDR3 DNA sequence: TGTGCCAGCTCACGCCCGACAGGGTTTAACACTGAAGCTTTCTTT. Translation gives CASSRPTGFNTEAFF. The J gene is TRBJ1-1, the V gene TRBV18, with TRBD1 identical over 7 bases. The CDR3 contains 15 residues. Per germline, CDR1 KGHSH and CDR2 LQKENI. V lost 4 bases, J lost 2 bases, and 7 bases stayed unmatched.

This chain uses TRBV9 with TRBJ2-3; tentatively, D is TRBD2 (8 bases). V was shortened by 4 bases and J by 2 bases, with 20 bases between the two germline ends. This CDR3 is built from 17 residues. The germline V gene encodes CDR1 SGDLS and CDR2 YYNGEE. As DNA, the CDR3 is TGTGCCAGCAGCTACAGGGGAGCGGGGGTATCCACAGATACGCAGTATTTT. Residues: CASSYRGAGVSTDTQYF.

This chain connects TRBV9 to TRBJ1-2; D not resolved. V lost 0 bases to trimming and J lost 7 bases, with 10 bases between them. The CDR3 runs to 13 residues. CDR1 is SGDLS, CDR2 YYNGEE, per germline. The CDR3 bases are TGTGCCAGCAGCGTAGGAGGGTATTTTGGCTACACCTTC. This gives the protein CASSVGGYFGYTF. The full variable domain, in which reference TRBV9 and TRBJ1-2 provide the parts outside the CDR3, is DSGVTQTPKHLITATGQRVTLRCSPRSGDLSVYWYQQSLDQGLQFLIQYYNGEERAKGNILERFSAQQFPDLHSELNLSSLELGDSALYFCASSVGGYFGYTFGSGTRLTVV.

This chain connects TRBV5-6 to TRBJ1-1; unclear D gene. V was trimmed by 0 bases and J by 2 bases, leaving 5 bases between them. Per the germline V gene, CDR1 is SGHDT and CDR2 is YYEEEE. The CDR3 runs 13 residues. DNA of the CDR3: TGTGCCAGCAGCTTGGGGCTCAACACTGAAGCTTTCTTT. Amino acid sequence: CASSLGLNTEAFF.

J is TRBJ1-1 and V is TRBV18, with TRBD1 matching over 8 bases. The germline V gene encodes CDR1 KGHSH and CDR2 LQKENI. Trimming cost V 4 bases and J 5 bases; bases outside gene matches: 6. The CDR3 extends over 14 amino acids. CDR3 sequence (DNA): TGTGCCAGCTCACAGGACAGGGTTGTAACTGAAGCTTTCTTT. Amino acids: CASSQDRVVTEAFF.

This chain joins TRBV19 and TRBJ2-5; 9 positions match TRBD1. V trimming: 5 bases; J trimming: 6 bases; junction bases outside the gene matches: 13. Germline CDR1 reads LNHDA; CDR2 reads SQIVND (reference sequence). The CDR3 has 16 amino acids. CDR3 sequence: CASSLAGQGFEKTQYF. CDR3 DNA sequence: TGTGCCAGTAGTCTTGCCGGACAGGGGTTCGAGAAGACCCAGTACTTC.

The chain employs TRBV3-1 (or the pseudogene TRBV3-2) and TRBJ2-3, with TRBD1 matching 7 bases. The V gene's germline CDR1 is LGHDT and CDR2 YNNKEL (reference sequence). The CDR3 is made up of 16 amino acids. Trimming at V came to 0 bases and at J to 4 bases, leaving 7 bases not matched to a gene. The CDR3 DNA reads as TGTGCCAGCAGCCAAGATCTGGCAGGGGGATCAGATACGCAGTATTTT. Residues: CASSQDLAGGSDTQYF.

The J gene is TRBJ1-3, the V gene TRBV7-2; D ambiguous. The V end lost 1 base, the J end lost 8 bases, and 24 bases lay between the germline ends. The CDR3 is 18 residues long. Germline V gene sequence: CDR1 SGHTA, CDR2 FQGNSA. The chain's CDR3 is CASSLGRRGITSKDTIYF. The DNA for the CDR3 is TGTGCCAGCAGCTTAGGTCGTCGGGGAATAACCTCCAAAGACACCATATATTTT.

The rearrangement uses TRBV10-3 and TRBJ2-3; possible D gene TRBD2, 6 bases. This CDR3 has 15 amino acids. Trimming removed 10 bases at V and 0 bases at J, with 17 bases between. Germline values: CDR1 ENHRY, CDR2 SYGVKD. The CDR3 DNA follows: TGTGCCACGGATCGGGGGAGCCCAAGCACAGATACGCAGTATTTT. This sequence encodes CATDRGSPSTDTQYF.

The chain combines TRBV29-1 with TRBJ1-2; TRBD1 matches 9 bases. The CDR3 runs 11 residues. The germline V gene encodes CDR1 SQVTM and CDR2 ANQGSEA. Trimming took 4 bases from V and 8 from J; bases not matched to a gene: 2. The CDR3: CSVAGQGGYTF. In DNA form, the CDR3 reads TGCAGCGTTGCCGGACAGGGGGGCTACACCTTC.

This chain uses TRBV7-2 with TRBJ2-5; TRBD2 matches at 15 bases. The junction had 12 bases not matched to a gene; V was cut back by 5 bases and J by 5 bases. Per the germline V gene, CDR1 is SGHTA and CDR2 is FQGNSA. CDR3 length equals 18 residues. Written as DNA, the CDR3 is TGTGCCAGCAGCCCCCGGACTAGCGGGGGGGTTTTGCCGGAGACCCAGTACTTC. Translating gives CASSPRTSGGVLPETQYF.

The V and J genes are TRBV18 and TRBJ2-7, with no clear D. The CDR3 has 12 amino acids. Trimming stripped 3 bases from V and 7 bases from J, with 10 bases between. Looked up from germline, CDR1 is KGHSH and CDR2 is LQKENI. The CDR3 reads CASSPARREQYF. The CDR3 nucleotides read TGTGCCAGCTCACCGGCCCGGCGGGAGCAGTACTTC. The complete variable domain, with remaining parts taken from reference TRBV18 and TRBJ2-7, reads NAGVMQNPRHLVRRRGQEARLRCSPMKGHSHVYWYRQLPEEGLKFMVYLQKENIIDESGMPKERFSAEFPKEGPSILRIQQVVRGDSAAYFCASSPARREQYFGPGTRLTVT.

The chain is built from TRBV10-2 and TRBJ2-7; TRBD2 matches 7 bases. The CDR3 is made up of 13 amino acids. Germline V lookup: CDR1 WSHSY, CDR2 SAAADI. This CDR3 is CVSAAGLSYEQYF. CDR3 DNA: TGCGTCTCGGCAGCGGGGCTCTCCTACGAGCAGTACTTC.